This TCR beta chain originates from a study of shared clonotypes between healthy human individuals. Study-wide background: For every donor, three CD4 naive, three CD4 memory, two CD8 naive and one CD8 memory plates were used.

Study-level results: Non-shared clonotypes showed lower generation probabilities than clonotypes common to all four donors. Clonotype sharing among donors likely depends on sequencing depth.

Looked up from germline, CDR1 is SGHRS and CDR2 is YFSETQ. CDR3 length equals 14 residues. With 0 bases removed from V and 3 bases from J, the gap between germline ends came to 7 bases. Sequencing used immunoSEQ multiplex PCR; TCRdb keeps in-frame clones, though not all of them. This sample carries some 2 million clones, roughly 96% of them seen once, and the ten largest clones take more than 0.1%. The table lists this clone with a count of one. As yet, its antigen is unknown. The sample contains more than one DNA sequence encoding this CDR3. This sequence was found in a man younger than 30 in good health. Sequences were obtained from naive CD4+ T cells sorted from blood. As for subset: CD45RA+ positively selected. The chain recombines TRBV5-1 with TRBJ1-5, with D tentatively TRBD1 (6 bases). CDR3 in DNA: TGCGCCAGCAGCTTGGGGACAGACAATCAGCCCCAGCATTTT. Its translation: CASSLGTDNQPQHF.